The T cell receptor (beta chain) described here comes from a study of blood T cell repertoires in COVID-19. J lost 0 bases, V lost 3 bases, and 7 bases had no gene match. The CDR3 sequence is 16 residues long. The germline V gene encodes CDR1 MGHRA and CDR2 YSYEKL. This clone was seen only once. Original processing notes: Nucleated cell counts were estimated from reference gene primer amplification. Data came from immunoSEQ multiplex PCR; TCRdb stores just in-frame clones and leaves some out. D and trimming were read from the DNA, whereas the V and J calls and clone size are those reported in that table. The sample holds around 72,000 clones, roughly 80% seen once.

This receptor was obtained from a woman aged 55-70 years with acute or convalescent COVID-19. Material for sequencing was peripheral blood. The chain links TRBV4-1 to TRBJ1-1, with TRBD1 matching over 7 bases. The CDR3 loop is CASSHRGGTVNTEAFF. CDR3 DNA: TGCGCCAGCAGCCACCGAGGGGGGACAGTGAACACTGAAGCTTTCTTT.